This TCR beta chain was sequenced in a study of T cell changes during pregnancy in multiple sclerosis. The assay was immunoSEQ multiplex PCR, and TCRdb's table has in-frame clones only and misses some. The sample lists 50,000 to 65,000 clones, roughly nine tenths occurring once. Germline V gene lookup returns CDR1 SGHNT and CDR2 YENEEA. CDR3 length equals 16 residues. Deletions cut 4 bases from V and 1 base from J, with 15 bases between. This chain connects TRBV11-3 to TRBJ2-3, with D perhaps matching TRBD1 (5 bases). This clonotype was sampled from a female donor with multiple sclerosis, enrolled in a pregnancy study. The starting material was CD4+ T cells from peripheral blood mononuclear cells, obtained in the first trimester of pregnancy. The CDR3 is CASSSGRVRGTDTQYF. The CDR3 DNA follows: TGTGCCAGCAGCTCAGGGCGTGTCCGCGGCACAGATACGCAGTATTTT.